A selection of T cell receptor beta chains follows, all from one sample in a study of blood T cell repertoires in COVID-19. The data were produced by immunoSEQ multiplex PCR, yet TCRdb's version contains in-frame clones alone and is incomplete. Of roughly 230,000 clones listed, around 84% are singletons. Sequenced: peripheral blood. The receptors come from a woman older than 75 with COVID-19, enrolled during active disease. Both conserved end residues are part of each CDR3. A D gene is named only where the DNA matches it firmly. The size entry is marked missing in some rows and otherwise reads once, few, many or a size class.

V gene: TRBV6-2/TRBV6-3; D gene: -; clone size: -; J gene: TRBJ2-3; CDR3 length: 14; CDR3 DNA: TGTGCCAGCAGATACGAGCGGAGCACAGATACGCAGTATTTT; CDR3 protein: CASRYERSTDTQYF
V gene: TRBV9; D gene: -; clone size: -; J gene: TRBJ1-1; CDR3 length: 12; CDR3 DNA: TGTGCCAGCAGCTCGAGTTTCACTGAAGCTTTCTTT; CDR3 protein: CASSSSFTEAFF
V gene: TRBV12-3/TRBV12-4; D gene: -; clone size: -; J gene: TRBJ2-5; CDR3 length: 13; CDR3 DNA: TGTGCCAGCACCTCCCAGGGTCGGGAGACCCAGTACTTC; CDR3 protein: CASTSQGRETQYF
V gene: TRBV5-4; D gene: TRBD1; clone size: -; J gene: TRBJ1-3; CDR3 length: 15; CDR3 DNA: TGTGCCAGCAGCTTGATGAGGGACAGGGCAAACACCATATATTTT; CDR3 protein: CASSLMRDRANTIYF
V gene: TRBV12-3/TRBV12-4; D gene: -; clone size: -; J gene: TRBJ1-5; CDR3 length: 13; CDR3 DNA: TGTGCCAGCAGGTATACCACAGGCCAGCCCCAGCATTTT; CDR3 protein: CASRYTTGQPQHF
V gene: TRBV5-4; D gene: -; clone size: -; J gene: TRBJ1-5; CDR3 length: 15; CDR3 DNA: TGTGCCAGCAGCATCCAGGGACAACACAATCAGCCCCAGCATTTT; CDR3 protein: CASSIQGQHNQPQHF
V gene: TRBV19; D gene: -; clone size: -; J gene: TRBJ2-5; CDR3 length: 16; CDR3 DNA: TGTGCCAGTAGTATAGGCGGGAAGGGTATTTTCGAGACCCAGTACTTC; CDR3 protein: CASSIGGKGIFETQYF
V gene: TRBV15; D gene: TRBD1; clone size: -; J gene: TRBJ1-5; CDR3 length: 16; CDR3 DNA: TGTGCCACCAGCAGAGATGCCGGACAGGGTAATCAGCCCCAGCATTTT; CDR3 protein: CATSRDAGQGNQPQHF
V gene: TRBV7-9; D gene: TRBD2; clone size: once; J gene: TRBJ2-1; CDR3 length: 17; CDR3 DNA: TGTGCCAGCAGTCACCCTAGCGGGGGGGCATCCTACAATGAGCAGTTCTTC; CDR3 protein: CASSHPSGGASYNEQFF
V gene: TRBV6-5; D gene: -; clone size: -; J gene: TRBJ1-2; CDR3 length: 12; CDR3 DNA: TGTGCCAGCAGTCCAGGGCTCTATGGCTACACCTTC; CDR3 protein: CASSPGLYGYTF
V gene: TRBV28; D gene: -; clone size: few; J gene: TRBJ1-1; CDR3 length: 13; CDR3 DNA: TGTGCCAGCAGTCTCTTCAGGGGCACTGAAGCTTTCTTT; CDR3 protein: CASSLFRGTEAFF
V gene: TRBV19; D gene: TRBD2; clone size: once; J gene: TRBJ2-3; CDR3 length: 16; CDR3 DNA: TGTGCCAGTAGTCCTCGACTAGCGGGGGGGACAGATACGCAGTATTTT; CDR3 protein: CASSPRLAGGTDTQYF
V gene: TRBV7-9; D gene: -; clone size: few; J gene: TRBJ1-6; CDR3 length: 15; CDR3 DNA: TGTGCCAGCAGCCCCAACAGGGCCGTGAATTCACCCCTCCACTTT; CDR3 protein: CASSPNRAVNSPLHF
V gene: TRBV5-4; D gene: -; clone size: -; J gene: TRBJ2-5; CDR3 length: 15; CDR3 DNA: TGTGCCAGCAGCGGGGGGGCGCTGGAGTTAGAGACCCAGTACTTC; CDR3 protein: CASSGGALELETQYF
V gene: TRBV14; D gene: TRBD1; clone size: once; J gene: TRBJ2-2; CDR3 length: 14; CDR3 DNA: TGTGCCAGCAGGACAGGGGGCAACACCGGGGAGCTGTTTTTT; CDR3 protein: CASRTGGNTGELFF
V gene: TRBV19; D gene: TRBD2; clone size: -; J gene: TRBJ2-3; CDR3 length: 17; CDR3 DNA: TGTGCCAGTAGTATAGTCCCTAGCGGGGGGCCCACAGATACGCAGTATTTT; CDR3 protein: CASSIVPSGGPTDTQYF
V gene: TRBV5-1; D gene: -; clone size: -; J gene: TRBJ1-3; CDR3 length: 15; CDR3 DNA: TGCGCCAGCAGCAGGGGGTGGCAGTCTGGAAACACCATATATTTT; CDR3 protein: CASSRGWQSGNTIYF
V gene: TRBV24-1; D gene: TRBD1; clone size: -; J gene: TRBJ1-5; CDR3 length: 12; CDR3 DNA: TGTGCCACCAGTGATTCGACAGGGGCCCAGCATTTT; CDR3 protein: CATSDSTGAQHF
V gene: TRBV2; D gene: TRBD1; clone size: -; J gene: TRBJ1-1; CDR3 length: 14; CDR3 DNA: TGTGCCAGCAGTGTTCAGGGGGCTGACACTGAAGCTTTCTTT; CDR3 protein: CASSVQGADTEAFF
V gene: TRBV6-5; D gene: TRBD2; clone size: -; J gene: TRBJ2-1; CDR3 length: 16; CDR3 DNA: TGTGCCAGCAGTTACTCGGGCGGGGGGCACTACAATGAGCAGTTCTTC; CDR3 protein: CASSYSGGGHYNEQFF
V gene: TRBV11-2; D gene: TRBD2; clone size: few; J gene: TRBJ2-3; CDR3 length: 15; CDR3 DNA: TGTGCCAGCAGCTTAAGCGGGGGGGTCGGGGATACGCAGTATTTT; CDR3 protein: CASSLSGGVGDTQYF
V gene: TRBV6-5; D gene: -; clone size: -; J gene: TRBJ1-4; CDR3 length: 14; CDR3 DNA: TGTGCCAGCAGCCACGATCCCTCGGATGAAAAACTGTTTTTT; CDR3 protein: CASSHDPSDEKLFF
V gene: TRBV5-1; D gene: -; clone size: -; J gene: TRBJ1-4; CDR3 length: 15; CDR3 DNA: TGCGCCAGCAGAGACCCCGGGACATCATATGAAAAACTGTTTTTT; CDR3 protein: CASRDPGTSYEKLFF
V gene: TRBV27; D gene: TRBD2; clone size: -; J gene: TRBJ2-3; CDR3 length: 16; CDR3 DNA: TGTGCCAGCAGTCCGACTAGCGGGGGGGTCGCAGATACGCAGTATTTT; CDR3 protein: CASSPTSGGVADTQYF
V gene: TRBV28; D gene: TRBD2; clone size: once; J gene: TRBJ2-1; CDR3 length: 16; CDR3 DNA: TGTGCCAGCAGTCGACCTAGCGGGGGATCCTACAATGAGCAGTTCTTC; CDR3 protein: CASSRPSGGSYNEQFF
V gene: TRBV9; D gene: -; clone size: once; J gene: TRBJ1-5; CDR3 length: 15; CDR3 DNA: TGTGCCAGCAGCGTCTCTGACAGAGCAGATCAGCCCCAGCATTTT; CDR3 protein: CASSVSDRADQPQHF
V gene: TRBV7-6; D gene: -; clone size: -; J gene: TRBJ1-2; CDR3 length: 16; CDR3 DNA: TGTGCCAGCAGCCCGTGGGGCGAGCAGACCCTTAACGGCTACACCTTC; CDR3 protein: CASSPWGEQTLNGYTF
V gene: TRBV6-5; D gene: -; clone size: -; J gene: TRBJ1-4; CDR3 length: 16; CDR3 DNA: TGTGCCAGCAGTTACTCGACTGGGGGGGCGGGTGAAAAACTGTTTTTT; CDR3 protein: CASSYSTGGAGEKLFF
V gene: TRBV6-5; D gene: TRBD1; clone size: -; J gene: TRBJ1-1; CDR3 length: 14; CDR3 DNA: TGTGCCAGCAGCTGGGACAGGGCGAACACTGAAGCTTTCTTT; CDR3 protein: CASSWDRANTEAFF
V gene: TRBV7-9; D gene: -; clone size: -; J gene: TRBJ2-1; CDR3 length: 18; CDR3 DNA: TGTGCCAGCAGCCTGGACGGTCCCGGCCAGCGGAGAAACAATGAGCAGTTCTTC; CDR3 protein: CASSLDGPGQRRNNEQFF
V gene: TRBV2; D gene: -; clone size: once; J gene: TRBJ1-2; CDR3 length: 11; CDR3 DNA: TGTGCCAGCAGTACTGAGAGGGGCTACACCTTC; CDR3 protein: CASSTERGYTF
V gene: TRBV14; D gene: -; clone size: few; J gene: TRBJ1-1; CDR3 length: 17; CDR3 DNA: TGTGCCAGCAGCCATTTTAGGGGTGATTACAGAGAAATTGAAGCTTTCTTT; CDR3 protein: CASSHFRGDYREIEAFF
V gene: TRBV6-5; D gene: TRBD1; clone size: once; J gene: TRBJ1-4; CDR3 length: 14; CDR3 DNA: TGTGCCAGCAGAAATCAGGGGGCCCGGGAAAAACTGTTTTTT; CDR3 protein: CASRNQGAREKLFF
V gene: TRBV6-1; D gene: -; clone size: -; J gene: TRBJ1-1; CDR3 length: 14; CDR3 DNA: TGTGCCAGCAGTGATAGAGGTTATGAGACTGAAGCTTTCTTT; CDR3 protein: CASSDRGYETEAFF
V gene: TRBV5-4; D gene: -; clone size: few; J gene: TRBJ2-2; CDR3 length: 15; CDR3 DNA: TGTGCCAGCAGCTTGCAGCGTGCGAACACCGGGGAGCTGTTTTTT; CDR3 protein: CASSLQRANTGELFF
V gene: TRBV6-6; D gene: -; clone size: once; J gene: TRBJ1-2; CDR3 length: 14; CDR3 DNA: TGTGCCAGCAGTTACTCGGAGGAGGTCGGCGGCTACACCTTC; CDR3 protein: CASSYSEEVGGYTF
V gene: TRBV6-6; D gene: TRBD1; clone size: -; J gene: TRBJ1-2; CDR3 length: 15; CDR3 DNA: TGTGCCAGCAGTTCCCCGGACAGGGAGTATAAGGGCTACACCTTC; CDR3 protein: CASSSPDREYKGYTF
V gene: TRBV27; D gene: -; clone size: -; J gene: TRBJ1-1; CDR3 length: 15; CDR3 DNA: TGTGCCAGCAGTTTAGGGGCGACAGGGAACACTGAAGCTTTCTTT; CDR3 protein: CASSLGATGNTEAFF
V gene: TRBV3-1/TRBV3-2; D gene: TRBD1; clone size: -; J gene: TRBJ1-3; CDR3 length: 15; CDR3 DNA: TGTGCCAGCAGCCGAGAGGGGGCGGCTGGAAACACCATATATTTT; CDR3 protein: CASSREGAAGNTIYF
V gene: TRBV7-2; D gene: -; clone size: -; J gene: TRBJ2-7; CDR3 length: 14; CDR3 DNA: TGTGCCAGCAGCTTAGGACAGGGAGGCTACGAGCAGTACTTC; CDR3 protein: CASSLGQGGYEQYF
V gene: TRBV5-1; D gene: -; clone size: -; J gene: TRBJ2-2; CDR3 length: 15; CDR3 DNA: TGCGCCAGCAGCTTGGAAGGAGGGAACACCGGGGAGCTGTTTTTT; CDR3 protein: CASSLEGGNTGELFF
V gene: TRBV11-2; D gene: -; clone size: -; J gene: TRBJ2-3; CDR3 length: 14; CDR3 DNA: TGTGCCAGCAGGGACAGTGTCAGCACAGATACGCAGTATTTT; CDR3 protein: CASRDSVSTDTQYF
V gene: TRBV5-1; D gene: TRBD1; clone size: -; J gene: TRBJ1-4; CDR3 length: 15; CDR3 DNA: TGCGCCAGCAGCAGAATACAGGGGGCTCACGAAAAACTGTTTTTT; CDR3 protein: CASSRIQGAHEKLFF
V gene: TRBV27; D gene: TRBD2; clone size: -; J gene: TRBJ2-1; CDR3 length: 16; CDR3 DNA: TGTGCCAGCAGTTTATACCGGACTAGCGGGGGCCCACGGCAGTTCTTC; CDR3 protein: CASSLYRTSGGPRQFF
V gene: TRBV9; D gene: -; clone size: -; J gene: TRBJ1-6; CDR3 length: 15; CDR3 DNA: TGTGCCAGCAGCGCCCTAACTGAGGCTAATTCACCCCTCCACTTT; CDR3 protein: CASSALTEANSPLHF
V gene: TRBV19; D gene: -; clone size: -; J gene: TRBJ1-6; CDR3 length: 12; CDR3 DNA: TGTGCCAGTAGACGGGGTAATTCACCCCTCCACTTT; CDR3 protein: CASRRGNSPLHF
V gene: TRBV15; D gene: TRBD2; clone size: -; J gene: TRBJ2-3; CDR3 length: 16; CDR3 DNA: TGTGCCACCAGCAGCGCTAGACTAGCTCTGCTGGATACGCAGTATTTT; CDR3 protein: CATSSARLALLDTQYF
V gene: TRBV6-1; D gene: TRBD1; clone size: -; J gene: TRBJ1-4; CDR3 length: 18; CDR3 DNA: TGTGCCAGCAGTGAAGCGTCGACAGGGTCGGCAACTAATGAAAAACTGTTTTTT; CDR3 protein: CASSEASTGSATNEKLFF
V gene: TRBV2; D gene: TRBD1; clone size: -; J gene: TRBJ2-1; CDR3 length: 13; CDR3 DNA: TGTGCCAGCACCTGGACAGGGGTCAATGAGCAGTTCTTC; CDR3 protein: CASTWTGVNEQFF
V gene: TRBV7-3; D gene: -; clone size: -; J gene: TRBJ2-5; CDR3 length: 13; CDR3 DNA: TGTGCCAGCAGCTTAGAGGTCCAAGAGACCCAGTACTTC; CDR3 protein: CASSLEVQETQYF
V gene: TRBV11-3; D gene: TRBD1; clone size: -; J gene: TRBJ2-2; CDR3 length: 18; CDR3 DNA: TGTGCCAGCAGCCCGGGGACAGGGGGCCCCGGATGGACCGGGGAGCTGTTTTTT; CDR3 protein: CASSPGTGGPGWTGELFF